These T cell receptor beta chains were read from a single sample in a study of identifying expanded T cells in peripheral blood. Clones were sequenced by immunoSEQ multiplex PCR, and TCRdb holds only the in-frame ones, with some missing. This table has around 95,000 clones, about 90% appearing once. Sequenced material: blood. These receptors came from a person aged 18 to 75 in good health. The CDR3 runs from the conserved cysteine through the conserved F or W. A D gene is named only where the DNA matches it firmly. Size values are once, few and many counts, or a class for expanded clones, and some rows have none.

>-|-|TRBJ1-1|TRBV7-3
CASSLKGSTEAFF
TGTGCCAGCAGCTTAAAGGGGAGCACTGAAGCTTTCTTT
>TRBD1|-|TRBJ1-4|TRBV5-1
CASSPLDRGAGTNEKLFF
TGCGCCAGCAGCCCGCTGGACAGGGGGGCTGGGACTAATGAAAAACTGTTTTTT
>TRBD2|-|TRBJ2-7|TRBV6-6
CASSWGASGRGYEQYF
TGTGCCAGCAGTTGGGGGGCTAGCGGGAGAGGGTACGAGCAGTACTTC
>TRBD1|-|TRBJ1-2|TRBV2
CASTITGAGYTF
TGTGCCAGCACCATCACAGGGGCTGGCTACACCTTC
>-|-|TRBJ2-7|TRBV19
CASGPGTTYEQYF
TGTGCCAGCGGCCCCGGGACAACCTACGAGCAGTACTTC
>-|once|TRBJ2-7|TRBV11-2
CASSLVWSGPTYEQYF
TGTGCCAGCAGCTTAGTTTGGAGCGGACCCACCTACGAGCAGTACTTC
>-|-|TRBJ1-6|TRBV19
CASSINLNSPLHF
TGTGCCAGTAGTATAAATCTTAATTCACCCCTCCACTTT
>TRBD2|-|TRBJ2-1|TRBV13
CASSLGGGRAEQFF
TGTGCCAGCAGCTTAGGAGGCGGGAGGGCTGAGCAGTTCTTC
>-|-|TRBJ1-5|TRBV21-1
CASSDKCSNQPQHF
TGTGCCAGCAGCGACAAGTGTAGCAATCAGCCCCAGCATTTT
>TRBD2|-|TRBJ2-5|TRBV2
CASSTTSSGGDQETQYF
TGTGCCAGCAGTACCACTTCTAGCGGGGGTGACCAAGAGACCCAGTACTTC
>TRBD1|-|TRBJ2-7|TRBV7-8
CASSSRTGATYEQYF
TGTGCCAGCAGCTCCCGGACAGGGGCGACCTACGAGCAGTACTTC
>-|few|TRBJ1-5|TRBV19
CASSWSEGQPQHF
TGTGCCAGTTCCTGGTCGGAAGGTCAGCCCCAGCATTTT
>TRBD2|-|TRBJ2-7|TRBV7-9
CASRRTSGGALSSYEQYF
TGTGCCAGCAGACGGACTAGCGGGGGAGCTTTGAGCTCCTACGAGCAGTACTTC
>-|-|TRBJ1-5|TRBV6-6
CASSIQENYQPQHF
TGTGCCAGCAGTATACAGGAAAATTATCAGCCCCAGCATTTT
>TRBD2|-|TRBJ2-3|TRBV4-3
CASSQGFGRVADTQYF
TGCGCCAGCAGCCAAGGGTTCGGGAGGGTTGCAGATACGCAGTATTTT
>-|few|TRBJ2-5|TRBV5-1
CASSVSGPKETQYF
TGCGCCAGCAGCGTATCCGGGCCAAAAGAGACCCAGTACTTC
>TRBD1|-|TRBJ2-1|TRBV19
CASSIGRDRVDNEQFF
TGTGCCAGTAGTATAGGCAGGGACAGGGTTGACAATGAGCAGTTCTTC
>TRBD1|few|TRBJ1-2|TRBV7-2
CASTLDRSAGYTF
TGTGCCAGCACCCTGGACAGGTCAGCTGGCTACACCTTC
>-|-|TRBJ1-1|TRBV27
CASSLFPRVRNTEAFF
TGTGCCAGCAGTTTATTTCCCCGGGTTAGGAACACTGAAGCTTTCTTT
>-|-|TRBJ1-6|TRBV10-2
CASREGTLSPLHF
TGCGCCAGCCGGGAGGGGACTCTTTCACCCCTCCACTTT
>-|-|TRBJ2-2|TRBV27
CASSLRPGHITGELFF
TGTGCCAGCAGTCTACGCCCGGGACATATCACCGGGGAGCTGTTTTTT
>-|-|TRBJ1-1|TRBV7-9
CASSSRTENTEAFF
TGTGCCAGCAGCTCCAGGACGGAGAACACTGAAGCTTTCTTT
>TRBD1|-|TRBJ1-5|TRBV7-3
CASSLTGGNNQPQHF
TGTGCCAGCAGCTTGACAGGGGGTAACAATCAGCCCCAGCATTTT
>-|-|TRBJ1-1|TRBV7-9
CASSPAGRGAFF
TGTGCCAGCAGCCCGGCGGGACGAGGAGCTTTCTTT
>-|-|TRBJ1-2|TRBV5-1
CASSFGRGGIYGYTF
TGCGCCAGCAGCTTCGGACGTGGGGGAATCTATGGCTACACCTTC
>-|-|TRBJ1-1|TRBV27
CASSLGQNTEAFF
TGTGCCAGCAGTTTAGGCCAGAACACTGAAGCTTTCTTT
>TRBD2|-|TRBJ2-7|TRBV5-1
CASSFSGNSYEQYF
TGCGCCAGCAGCTTTAGCGGGAATTCCTACGAGCAGTACTTC